This record concerns one TCR beta chain sequence. Its cognate antigen is unknown. Unique molecular identifiers were carried by the TCR beta cDNA libraries. Each sample of roughly 0.95 to 10 million input T cells yielded about 500,000 cDNA molecules, so each molecule approximated one T cell. TCRdb passed the PCR reads through MiXCR, listing each CDR3 protein once. This table has some 690,000 distinct CDR3 sequences, 25% to 30% appearing once. This record comes from a study of post-analysis software for immune sequencing data. Whole-study results and caveats: Several TRBV segments occurring more often in patients than controls included TRBV5-6, TRBV5-1 and TRBV20-1. Compared against controls, patients with multiple sclerosis displayed significantly lower normalized Chao1 diversity. The authors found that F measure strongly co-clustered same-batch samples.

V lost 5 bases, J lost 8 bases, and 11 bases stayed unmatched. The CDR3 consists of 14 residues. The sample consisted of blood. The receptor comes from a girl aged 10-17 years with multiple sclerosis. This chain uses TRBV12-3 or TRBV12-4 with TRBJ1-2; TRBD1 matches at 7 bases. CDR3 in amino acids: CASSPQTGWSGYTF. The CDR3 DNA follows: TGTGCCAGCAGTCCGCAGACAGGGTGGTCGGGCTACACCTTC.